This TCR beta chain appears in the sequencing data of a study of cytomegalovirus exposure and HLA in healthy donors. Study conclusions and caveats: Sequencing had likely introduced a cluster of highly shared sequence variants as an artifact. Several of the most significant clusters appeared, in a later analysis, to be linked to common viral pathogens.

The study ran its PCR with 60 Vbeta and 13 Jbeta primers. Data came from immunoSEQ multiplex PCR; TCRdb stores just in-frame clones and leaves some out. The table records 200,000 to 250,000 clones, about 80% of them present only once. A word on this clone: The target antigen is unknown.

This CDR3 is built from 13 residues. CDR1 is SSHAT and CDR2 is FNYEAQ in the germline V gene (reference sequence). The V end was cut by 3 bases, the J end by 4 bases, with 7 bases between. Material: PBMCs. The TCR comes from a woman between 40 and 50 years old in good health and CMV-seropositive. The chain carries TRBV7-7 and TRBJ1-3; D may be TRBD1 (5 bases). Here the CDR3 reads CASSLGPGNTIYF. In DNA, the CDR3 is TGTGCCAGCAGCTTGGGGCCGGGAAACACCATATATTTT.